This TCR beta chain appears in the sequencing data of a study of blood T cell repertoires in COVID-19. About the research overall: Researchers got acute and convalescent COVID-19 samples from the United States, Italy and Spain.

Enrollees, roughly 18 to 90 years old, lived in 24 US areas. Participants were placed into cohorts based on the clinical history they reported. Resolution of symptoms, clearance, or two negative PCRs was present in recovered Cohort 3 donors. Sequencing used immunoSEQ multiplex PCR; TCRdb keeps in-frame clones, though not all of them. The sample has some 300,000 clones; 89% are singletons. Trimming stripped 5 bases from V and 2 bases from J, with 16 bases between. Germline loops: CDR1 LGHNA, CDR2 YNFKEQ. The CDR3 has 15 residues. The source of this sequence is a woman aged 30 to 39 who had recovered from COVID-19. The sample comprised PBMCs or T cells enriched from blood (not recorded which). This chain links TRBV4-2 with TRBJ2-7; maybe TRBD2 (6 bases). CDR3 residues: CASSSRTKTTYEQYF. The CDR3 DNA reads TGTGCCAGCAGCTCCCGGACTAAAACCACCTACGAGCAGTACTTC.